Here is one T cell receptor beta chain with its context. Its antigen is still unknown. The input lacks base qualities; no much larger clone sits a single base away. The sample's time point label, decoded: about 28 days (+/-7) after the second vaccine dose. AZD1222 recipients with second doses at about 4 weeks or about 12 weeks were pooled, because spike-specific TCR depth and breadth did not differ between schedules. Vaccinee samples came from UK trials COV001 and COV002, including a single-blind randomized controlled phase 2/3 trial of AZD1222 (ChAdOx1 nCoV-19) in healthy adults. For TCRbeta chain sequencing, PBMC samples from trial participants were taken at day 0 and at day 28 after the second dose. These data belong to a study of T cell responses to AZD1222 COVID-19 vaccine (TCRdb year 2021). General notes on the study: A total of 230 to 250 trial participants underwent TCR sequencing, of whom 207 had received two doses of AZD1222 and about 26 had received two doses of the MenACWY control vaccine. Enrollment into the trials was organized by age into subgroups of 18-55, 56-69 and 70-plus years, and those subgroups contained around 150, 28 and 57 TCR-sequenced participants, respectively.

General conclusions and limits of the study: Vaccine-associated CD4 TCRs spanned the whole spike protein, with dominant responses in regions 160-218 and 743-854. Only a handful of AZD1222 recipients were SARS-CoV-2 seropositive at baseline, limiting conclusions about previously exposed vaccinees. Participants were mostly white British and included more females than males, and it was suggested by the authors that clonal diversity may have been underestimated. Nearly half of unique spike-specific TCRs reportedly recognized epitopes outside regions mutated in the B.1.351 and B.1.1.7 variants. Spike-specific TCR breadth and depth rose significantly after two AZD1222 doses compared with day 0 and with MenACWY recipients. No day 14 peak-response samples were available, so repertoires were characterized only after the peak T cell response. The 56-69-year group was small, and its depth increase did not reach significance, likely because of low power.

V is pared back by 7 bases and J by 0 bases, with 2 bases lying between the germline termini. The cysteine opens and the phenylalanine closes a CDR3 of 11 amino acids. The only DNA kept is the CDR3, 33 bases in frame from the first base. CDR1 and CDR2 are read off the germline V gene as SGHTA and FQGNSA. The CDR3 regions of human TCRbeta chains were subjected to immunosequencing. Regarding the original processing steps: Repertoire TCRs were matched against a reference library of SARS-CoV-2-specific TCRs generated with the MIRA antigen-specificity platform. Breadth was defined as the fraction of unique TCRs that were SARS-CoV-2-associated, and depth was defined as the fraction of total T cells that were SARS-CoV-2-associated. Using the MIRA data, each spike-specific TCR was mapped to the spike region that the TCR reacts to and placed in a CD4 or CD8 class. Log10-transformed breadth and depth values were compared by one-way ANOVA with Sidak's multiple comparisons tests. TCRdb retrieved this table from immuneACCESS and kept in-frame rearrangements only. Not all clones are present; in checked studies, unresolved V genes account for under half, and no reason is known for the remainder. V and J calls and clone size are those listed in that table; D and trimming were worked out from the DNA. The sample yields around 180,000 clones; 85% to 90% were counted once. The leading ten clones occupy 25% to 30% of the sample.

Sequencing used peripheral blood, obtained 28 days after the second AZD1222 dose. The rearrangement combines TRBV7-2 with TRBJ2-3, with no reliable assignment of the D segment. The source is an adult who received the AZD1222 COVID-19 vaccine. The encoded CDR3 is CASTSTDTQYF. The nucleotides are TGTGCCAGCACAAGCACAGATACGCAGTATTTT.